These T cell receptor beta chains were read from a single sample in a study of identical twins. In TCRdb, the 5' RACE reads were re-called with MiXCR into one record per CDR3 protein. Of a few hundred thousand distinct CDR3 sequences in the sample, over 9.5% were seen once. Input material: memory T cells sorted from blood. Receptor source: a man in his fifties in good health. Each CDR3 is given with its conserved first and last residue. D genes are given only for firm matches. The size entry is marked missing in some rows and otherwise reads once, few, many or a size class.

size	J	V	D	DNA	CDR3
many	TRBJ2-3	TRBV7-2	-	TGTGCCAGCAGCAGGCAGGGCACAGATACGCAGTATTTT	CASSRQGTDTQYF
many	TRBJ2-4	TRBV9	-	TGTGCCAGCAGCGTTGGGGGGTATGGAAACATTCAGTACTTC	CASSVGGYGNIQYF
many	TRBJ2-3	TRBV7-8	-	TGTGCCAGCAGCCGGCCCAGGGTTAGCACAGATACGCAGTATTTT	CASSRPRVSTDTQYF
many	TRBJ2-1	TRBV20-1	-	TGCAGTGCTAGAGTCCGGGGGAGCTTGGATGAGCAGTTCTTC	CSARVRGSLDEQFF
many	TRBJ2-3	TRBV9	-	TGTGCCAGCAGCGCCTGGGACGCCACAGATACGCAGTATTTT	CASSAWDATDTQYF
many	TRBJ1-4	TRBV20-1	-	TGCAGTGCTAGTAGAAGCCTAACTAATGAAAAACTGTTTTTT	CSASRSLTNEKLFF
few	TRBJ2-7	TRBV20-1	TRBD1	TGCAGTGCAAACCACAGGGGCAACGAGCAGTACTTC	CSANHRGNEQYF
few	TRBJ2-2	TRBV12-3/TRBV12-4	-	TGTGCCAGCAGACGTACAGGGAACACCGGGGAGCTGTTTTTT	CASRRTGNTGELFF
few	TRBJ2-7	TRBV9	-	TGTGCCAGCAGCGGCGTACAGGGGGGGCACGAGCAGTACTTC	CASSGVQGGHEQYF
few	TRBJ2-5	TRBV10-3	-	TGTGCCATCAGTGATTCTAACGGGGGCGAGACCCAGTACTTC	CAISDSNGGETQYF
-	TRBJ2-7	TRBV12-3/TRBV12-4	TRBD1	TGTGCCAGCAGTTTAAGACAGGGGAGCGAGCAGTACTTC	CASSLRQGSEQYF
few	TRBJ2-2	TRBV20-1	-	TGCAGTGCTAGAGTCCTAGGTGGGATCGGGACCGGGGAGCTGTTTTTT	CSARVLGGIGTGELFF
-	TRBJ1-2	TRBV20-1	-	TGCAGTGCTAGAGATCTCGGTGGGGGCCAGCCAAGGGCAGGGTTGGGCTACACCTTC	CSARDLGGGQPRAGLGYTF
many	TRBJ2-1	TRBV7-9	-	TGTGCCAGCAGCTTAACCAGCGGAAGTGGGTTTTACAATGAGCAGTTCTTC	CASSLTSGSGFYNEQFF
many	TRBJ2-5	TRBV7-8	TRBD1	TGTGCCAGCAGCTTGGGGACAGCCCAGTACTTC	CASSLGTAQYF
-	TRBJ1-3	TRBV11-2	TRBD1	TGTGCCAGCAGCTTACGGAGACAGGGAGGGGGGATCTCTGGAAACACCATATATTTT	CASSLRRQGGGISGNTIYF
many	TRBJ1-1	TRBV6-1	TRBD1	TGTGCCAGCAGGGGGACAGAGAGAACACTGAAGCCCCGAGAAGCTTTCTTT	CASRGTERTLKPREAFF
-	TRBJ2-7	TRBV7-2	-	TGTGCCAGCAGCCCAGTCCAAGGGCCGTACGAGCAGTACTTC	CASSPVQGPYEQYF
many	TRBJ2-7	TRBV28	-	TGTGCCAGCAGCAACCCTGGGGCCTACGAGCAGTACTTC	CASSNPGAYEQYF
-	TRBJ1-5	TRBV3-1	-	TGTGCCAGCAGCTCTGCCTCGGGTGACCAGCCCCAGCATTTT	CASSSASGDQPQHF
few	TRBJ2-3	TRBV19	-	TGTGCCAGTAGTATAACTCGTGGCGGCCGAGGAGATACGCAGTATTTT	CASSITRGGRGDTQYF
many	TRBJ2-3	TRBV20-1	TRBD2	TGCAGTGCTAGCACTAGCGGGAACACAGATACGCAGTATTTT	CSASTSGNTDTQYF
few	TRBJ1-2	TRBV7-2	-	TGTGCCAGCAGCCCCGAGGCGGTAACCCTCTATGGCTACACCTTC	CASSPEAVTLYGYTF
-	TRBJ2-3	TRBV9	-	TGTGCCAGCAGCGTAGGGCGCCAGCCCAGCACAGATACGCAGTATTTT	CASSVGRQPSTDTQYF
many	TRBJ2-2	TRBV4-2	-	TGTGCCAGCAGCCAAGATGGGGGCCGGAACACCGGGGAGCTGTTTTTT	CASSQDGGRNTGELFF
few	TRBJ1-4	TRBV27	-	TGTGCCAGCAGTCCCCGGGCCGGTTGGACAGCCTTTAATGAAAAACTGTTTTTT	CASSPRAGWTAFNEKLFF
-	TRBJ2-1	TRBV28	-	TGTGCCAGCAGTGTCGGAGGGACATTATACAATGAGCAGTTCTTC	CASSVGGTLYNEQFF